This T cell receptor beta chain emerged from a study of ipilimumab plus nivolumab after autologous stem cell transplantation. Germline lookup yields CDR1 SGHTA and CDR2 FQGNSA. V shed 4 bases and J 9 bases; nucleotides not matched to a gene: 9. The length of the CDR3 is 16 residues. Ipilimumab, 1 mg/kg, started 14 to 28 days after autologous transplant. Profiling relied on immunoSEQ multiplex PCR, and the TCRdb table lists in-frame clones only, not all of them. The sample holds 15,000 to 20,000 clones, around four fifths seen once. This clonotype was obtained from a male donor with diffuse large B-cell lymphoma. The V call is TRBV7-2, the J call TRBJ1-4; 12 bases map to TRBD1. Here the sequenced sample was PBMCs, taken in a trial of ipilimumab plus nivolumab as post-transplant consolidation. The chain's CDR3 is CASSSGTGGRGQKLFF. Here the CDR3 DNA reads TGTGCCAGCAGCTCCGGGACAGGGGGCAGGGGTCAAAAACTGTTTTTT.